This TCR beta chain emerged from a study of read filtering for tumor transcriptome and immune sequencing. The wider study: R-ISS stage counts were eight or nine for I, 15 to 20 for II, 6 or 7 for III.

The V gene's germline CDR1 is SEHNR and CDR2 FQNEAQ (reference sequence). This CDR3 spans 15 amino acids. The ends lost 5 bases at V and 2 bases at J; junction bases unmatched: 8. Molecular barcoded adaptors covering alpha/delta and beta/gamma chains were used on 400 ng RNA. TCRdb fed the reads into MiXCR, producing one record per CDR3 protein. Of 100,000 to 150,000 distinct CDR3 sequences listed, approximately 13% are singletons. The table lists this clonotype with many counts. This clonotype originated in a donor aged 40 or older with multiple myeloma. Sequenced sample: a population of CD138-negative cells sorted from bone marrow. The V and J genes are TRBV7-9 and TRBJ1-2, with 7 nucleotides matching TRBD1. The CDR3 region is CASSPQGSLNYGYTF. As DNA, the CDR3 is TGTGCCAGCAGCCCACAGGGGAGCCTGAACTATGGCTACACCTTC.